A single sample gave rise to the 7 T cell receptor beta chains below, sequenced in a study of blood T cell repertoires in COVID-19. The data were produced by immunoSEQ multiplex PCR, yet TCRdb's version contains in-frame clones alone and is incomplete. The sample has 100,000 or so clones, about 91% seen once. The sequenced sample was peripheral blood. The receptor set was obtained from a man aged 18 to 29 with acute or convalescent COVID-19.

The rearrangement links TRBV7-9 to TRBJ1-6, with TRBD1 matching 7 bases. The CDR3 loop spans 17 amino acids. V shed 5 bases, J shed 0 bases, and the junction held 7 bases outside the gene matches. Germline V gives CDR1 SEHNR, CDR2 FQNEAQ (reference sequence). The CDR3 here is CASSLRQGSSYNSPLHF. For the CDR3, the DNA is TGTGCCAGCAGCCTAAGACAGGGAAGCTCCTATAATTCACCCCTCCACTTT.

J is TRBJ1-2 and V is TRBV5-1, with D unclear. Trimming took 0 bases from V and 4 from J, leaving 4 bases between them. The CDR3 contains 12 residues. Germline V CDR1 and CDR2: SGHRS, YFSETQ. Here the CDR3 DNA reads TGCGCCAGCAGCTTGGACAGCTATGGCTACACCTTC. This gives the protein CASSLDSYGYTF.

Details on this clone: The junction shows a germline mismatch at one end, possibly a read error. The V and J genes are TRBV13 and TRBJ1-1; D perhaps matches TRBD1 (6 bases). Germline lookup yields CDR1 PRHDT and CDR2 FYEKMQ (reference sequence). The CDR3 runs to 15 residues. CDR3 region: CASRFRGAERNEAFF. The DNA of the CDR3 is TGTGCCAGCCGCTTTCGGGGGGCAGAACGGAATGAAGCTTTCTTT.

The CDR3 coding sequence is TGCGCCAGCAGCCAAGTTCCACTAGCGTTAGGCGGGGAGCTGTTTTTT. Encoded protein: CASSQVPLALGGELFF. This chain connects TRBV4-1 to TRBJ2-2; 7 bases are a match to TRBD2. J was trimmed by 7 bases and V by 1 base; bases with no gene match: 9. Germline CDR1 and CDR2: MGHRA and YSYEKL. This CDR3 spans 16 amino acids.

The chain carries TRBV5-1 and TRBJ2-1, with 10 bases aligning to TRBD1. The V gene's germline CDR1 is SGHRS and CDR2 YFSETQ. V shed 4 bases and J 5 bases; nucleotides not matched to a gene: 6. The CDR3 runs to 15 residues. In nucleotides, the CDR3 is TGCGCCAGCAGCGGCCGGGACAGGGGAAACAATGAGCAGTTCTTC. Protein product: CASSGRDRGNNEQFF.

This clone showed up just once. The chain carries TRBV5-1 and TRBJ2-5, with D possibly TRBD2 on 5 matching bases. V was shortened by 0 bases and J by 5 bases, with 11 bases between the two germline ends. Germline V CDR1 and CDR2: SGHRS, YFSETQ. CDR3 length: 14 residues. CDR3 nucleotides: TGCGCCAGCAGCTTGGTGGCGGGTGAGGAGACCCAGTACTTC. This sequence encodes CASSLVAGEETQYF.

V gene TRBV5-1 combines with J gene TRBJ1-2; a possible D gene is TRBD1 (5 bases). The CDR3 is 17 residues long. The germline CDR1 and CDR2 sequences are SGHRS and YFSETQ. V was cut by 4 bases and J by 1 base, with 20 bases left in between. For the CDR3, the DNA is TGCGCCAGCAGCCGAGCCGACCCGGGACTGAGTAACTATGGCTACACCTTC. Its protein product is CASSRADPGLSNYGYTF.